A selection of T cell receptor beta chains follows, all from one sample in a study of T-cell memory formation after mild COVID-19. TCRdb recomputed calls from the 5' RACE reads with MiXCR, one row per CDR3 protein. The table records fewer than 350,000 distinct CDR3 sequences, roughly an eighth of them present only once. Sequencing input: PBMCs or a T cell subset sorted from them (not recorded which). All receptors derive from a man aged 18 to 29 who had mild COVID-19 (a few samples of this study predate the infection). Cell type and time point are not known. Each CDR3 is given with its conserved first and last residue. Each record gives: J gene, clone size, V gene, D gene, CDR3 protein, CDR3 DNA. The D gene is left open where the match is weak. The size of a clone is reported for some rows only, either as once, few or many, or as a class for expanded clones.

J gene: TRBJ2-3; clone size: .; V gene: TRBV10-3; D gene: TRBD1; CDR3 protein: CAVGDRGPDTQYF; CDR3 DNA: TGTGCCGTCGGGGACAGGGGGCCAGATACGCAGTATTTT
J gene: TRBJ1-2; clone size: many; V gene: TRBV6-5; D gene: .; CDR3 protein: CASSYVQAYGYTF; CDR3 DNA: TGTGCCAGCAGTTACGTACAGGCTTATGGCTACACCTTC
J gene: TRBJ1-1; clone size: .; V gene: TRBV5-1; D gene: TRBD1; CDR3 protein: CASSWGQGAGAFF; CDR3 DNA: TGCGCCAGCAGCTGGGGGCAGGGGGCCGGAGCTTTCTTT
J gene: TRBJ2-3; clone size: few; V gene: TRBV24-1; D gene: TRBD2; CDR3 protein: CATSGATGTSGGGKDTQYF; CDR3 DNA: TGTGCCACCAGTGGCGCGACCGGGACTAGCGGGGGGGGTAAAGATACGCAGTATTTT
J gene: TRBJ2-1; clone size: few; V gene: TRBV20-1; D gene: .; CDR3 protein: CSASKNQGEQFF; CDR3 DNA: TGCAGTGCGAGCAAAAACCAGGGAGAGCAGTTCTTC
J gene: TRBJ1-1; clone size: .; V gene: TRBV5-1; D gene: TRBD1; CDR3 protein: CASSPGDRNTEAFF; CDR3 DNA: TGCGCCAGCAGCCCGGGGGACAGGAACACTGAAGCTTTCTTT
J gene: TRBJ2-2; clone size: .; V gene: TRBV7-9; D gene: .; CDR3 protein: CASSGTSSGTGELFF; CDR3 DNA: TGTGCCAGCAGCGGAACCTCGTCGGGGACCGGGGAGCTGTTTTTT
J gene: TRBJ1-2; clone size: few; V gene: TRBV5-1; D gene: .; CDR3 protein: CASSFGSVEGYTF; CDR3 DNA: TGCGCCAGCAGCTTCGGGTCTGTGGAGGGCTACACCTTC
J gene: TRBJ2-3; clone size: .; V gene: TRBV9; D gene: .; CDR3 protein: CASSGEGAKWTDTQYF; CDR3 DNA: TGTGCCAGCAGCGGTGAAGGAGCCAAGTGGACAGATACGCAGTATTTT
J gene: TRBJ2-4; clone size: many; V gene: TRBV12-3/TRBV12-4; D gene: TRBD1; CDR3 protein: CASTGDRGNIQYF; CDR3 DNA: TGTGCCAGCACCGGGGACAGGGGGAACATTCAGTACTTC
J gene: TRBJ2-2; clone size: .; V gene: TRBV7-9; D gene: TRBD2; CDR3 protein: CASSLVGGLAGDHGELFF; CDR3 DNA: TGTGCCAGCAGCTTAGTAGGCGGACTAGCGGGGGACCACGGGGAGCTGTTTTTT
J gene: TRBJ1-6; clone size: .; V gene: TRBV4-3; D gene: .; CDR3 protein: CASSRQGMDNSPLHF; CDR3 DNA: TGCGCCAGCAGCCGCCAGGGGATGGATAATTCACCCCTCCACTTT
J gene: TRBJ2-5; clone size: .; V gene: TRBV27; D gene: .; CDR3 protein: CASSLGGFRETQYF; CDR3 DNA: TGTGCCAGCAGTTTGGGCGGGTTCCGGGAGACCCAGTACTTC
J gene: TRBJ2-3; clone size: many; V gene: TRBV4-1; D gene: TRBD2; CDR3 protein: CASSQDWVAGGTDTQYF; CDR3 DNA: TGCGCCAGCAGCCAAGATTGGGTAGCGGGGGGCACAGATACGCAGTATTTT
J gene: TRBJ2-7; clone size: .; V gene: TRBV5-1; D gene: .; CDR3 protein: CASSFGRAKSYEQYF; CDR3 DNA: TGCGCCAGCAGCTTCGGCAGAGCTAAATCCTACGAGCAGTACTTC
J gene: TRBJ1-1; clone size: many; V gene: TRBV5-1; D gene: .; CDR3 protein: CASSLNAGATEAFF; CDR3 DNA: TGCGCCAGCAGCTTGAATGCAGGGGCCACTGAAGCTTTCTTT
J gene: TRBJ2-2; clone size: few; V gene: TRBV7-3; D gene: .; CDR3 protein: CASSLNQGYTGELFF; CDR3 DNA: TGTGCCAGCAGCTTAAACCAGGGGTACACCGGGGAGCTGTTTTTT
J gene: TRBJ1-2; clone size: .; V gene: TRBV20-1; D gene: TRBD1; CDR3 protein: CSGDRGNYGYTF; CDR3 DNA: TGCAGCGGGGACAGGGGAAACTATGGCTACACCTTC
J gene: TRBJ2-3; clone size: .; V gene: TRBV6-5; D gene: .; CDR3 protein: CASSSRPVDTQYF; CDR3 DNA: TGTGCCAGCAGTTCACGGCCAGTAGATACGCAGTATTTT
J gene: TRBJ1-1; clone size: few; V gene: TRBV12-3/TRBV12-4; D gene: .; CDR3 protein: CASSQGYHTEAFF; CDR3 DNA: TGTGCCAGCAGTCAGGGTTATCACACTGAAGCTTTCTTT
J gene: TRBJ2-5; clone size: many; V gene: TRBV5-6; D gene: .; CDR3 protein: CASSWSRVRETQYF; CDR3 DNA: TGTGCCAGCAGCTGGAGTAGGGTTCGGGAGACCCAGTACTTC
J gene: TRBJ2-3; clone size: .; V gene: TRBV11-2; D gene: TRBD1; CDR3 protein: CASSHGQGAVTDTQYF; CDR3 DNA: TGTGCCAGCAGTCACGGACAGGGGGCTGTGACAGATACGCAGTATTTT
J gene: TRBJ1-2; clone size: few; V gene: TRBV20-1; D gene: .; CDR3 protein: CSARDEVGLYGYTF; CDR3 DNA: TGCAGTGCTAGAGATGAAGTGGGGCTCTATGGCTACACCTTC
J gene: TRBJ2-1; clone size: many; V gene: TRBV7-8; D gene: .; CDR3 protein: CASSLVGVEQFF; CDR3 DNA: TGTGCCAGCAGCTTAGTTGGAGTTGAGCAGTTCTTC
J gene: TRBJ2-1; clone size: .; V gene: TRBV24-1; D gene: .; CDR3 protein: CATSARASNEQFF; CDR3 DNA: TGTGCCACCAGTGCACGGGCTAGCAATGAGCAGTTCTTC
J gene: TRBJ2-3; clone size: few; V gene: TRBV29-1; D gene: .; CDR3 protein: CSVEERDKTDTQYF; CDR3 DNA: TGCAGCGTTGAAGAACGGGACAAAACAGATACGCAGTATTTT
J gene: TRBJ1-5; clone size: .; V gene: TRBV5-5; D gene: .; CDR3 protein: CASSLRGSSNQPQHF; CDR3 DNA: TGTGCCAGCAGCTTGCGGGGCAGTAGCAATCAGCCCCAGCATTTT
J gene: TRBJ2-5; clone size: .; V gene: TRBV10-2; D gene: TRBD1; CDR3 protein: CASSPDRGSQETQYF; CDR3 DNA: TGCGCCAGCAGTCCCGACAGGGGGTCACAAGAGACCCAGTACTTC
J gene: TRBJ2-5; clone size: .; V gene: TRBV18; D gene: .; CDR3 protein: CASSSRIEETQYF; CDR3 DNA: TGTGCCAGCTCATCCCGTATCGAAGAGACCCAGTACTTC
J gene: TRBJ1-1; clone size: .; V gene: TRBV7-8; D gene: .; CDR3 protein: CASSYGRYTEAFF; CDR3 DNA: TGTGCCAGCAGCTACGGGAGATACACTGAAGCTTTCTTT
J gene: TRBJ1-2; clone size: .; V gene: TRBV5-5; D gene: .; CDR3 protein: CASSLDRTRGYTF; CDR3 DNA: TGTGCCAGCAGCTTGGACAGGACAAGGGGCTACACCTTC
J gene: TRBJ2-3; clone size: few; V gene: TRBV10-3; D gene: TRBD2; CDR3 protein: CAISAGGSDTQYF; CDR3 DNA: TGTGCCATCTCGGCGGGGGGATCTGATACGCAGTATTTT
J gene: TRBJ1-5; clone size: .; V gene: TRBV4-3; D gene: .; CDR3 protein: CASSQDLQGWNQPQHF; CDR3 DNA: TGCGCCAGCAGCCAAGATCTCCAGGGGTGGAATCAGCCCCAGCATTTT
J gene: TRBJ2-7; clone size: .; V gene: TRBV20-1; D gene: TRBD1; CDR3 protein: CSARIVGQGLGEQYF; CDR3 DNA: TGCAGTGCTAGAATCGTGGGACAGGGCTTAGGGGAGCAGTACTTC
J gene: TRBJ2-6; clone size: few; V gene: TRBV20-1; D gene: .; CDR3 protein: CSARDPGARGANVLTF; CDR3 DNA: TGCAGTGCTAGAGATCCGGGGGCGCGCGGGGCCAACGTCCTGACTTTC
J gene: TRBJ2-3; clone size: few; V gene: TRBV18; D gene: TRBD2; CDR3 protein: CASSQSSGGPPDTQYF; CDR3 DNA: TGTGCCAGCTCACAATCTAGCGGGGGTCCGCCCGATACGCAGTATTTT
J gene: TRBJ2-4; clone size: few; V gene: TRBV7-9; D gene: .; CDR3 protein: CASSSGTVVDIQYF; CDR3 DNA: TGTGCCAGCAGCTCGGGGACGGTGGTGGACATTCAGTACTTC
J gene: TRBJ1-6; clone size: .; V gene: TRBV4-1; D gene: TRBD1; CDR3 protein: CASSQERGQGPRALHF; CDR3 DNA: TGCGCCAGCAGCCAAGAGAGGGGACAGGGCCCCCGGGCCCTCCACTTT
J gene: TRBJ2-1; clone size: few; V gene: TRBV3-1; D gene: .; CDR3 protein: CASGGWASPGHEQFF; CDR3 DNA: TGTGCCAGCGGGGGGTGGGCTAGTCCAGGTCATGAGCAGTTCTTC
J gene: TRBJ2-1; clone size: few; V gene: TRBV3-1; D gene: .; CDR3 protein: CASSQAPRDEQFF; CDR3 DNA: TGTGCCAGCAGCCAAGCCCCTCGGGATGAGCAGTTCTTC
J gene: TRBJ2-1; clone size: many; V gene: TRBV29-1; D gene: TRBD2; CDR3 protein: CSVEPSGEYSYNEQFF; CDR3 DNA: TGCAGCGTTGAGCCTAGCGGGGAATACTCCTACAATGAGCAGTTCTTC
J gene: TRBJ2-3; clone size: few; V gene: TRBV9; D gene: .; CDR3 protein: CASSRRGTNTDTQYF; CDR3 DNA: TGTGCCAGCAGTAGGCGAGGGACCAACACAGATACGCAGTATTTT